The rows below give T cell receptor beta chains drawn from one sample of a study of radiation and T cells in renal cell carcinoma. Sequencing was performed with immunoSEQ multiplex PCR; in TCRdb, only in-frame clones are kept and a portion is missing. The table lists tens of thousands of clones, 65% to 85% of them singletons. This material consisted of blood, taken from a patient whose treatment included radiotherapy and nephrectomy. The receptors originated from a man between 60 and 70 years old with renal cell carcinoma. The CDR3 runs from the conserved cysteine through the conserved F or W. The order of the fields is J gene, D gene, clone size, V gene, CDR3 DNA, CDR3 protein. D genes are given only for firm matches. Size is stated for part of the rows, as once, few or many counts, or as a class when the clone is expanded.

>TRBJ1-5|TRBD1|NA|TRBV11-2
TGTGCCAGCAGCATAACAGGGGGCCTAAATCAGCCCCAGCATTTT
CASSITGGLNQPQHF
>TRBJ2-7|NA|once|TRBV5-4
TGTGCCAGCAGCTTGAACCAAGGGAACTACGAGCAGTACTTC
CASSLNQGNYEQYF
>TRBJ2-7|NA|NA|TRBV4-1
TGCGCCAGCAGCCCGATCGGGGTTTACGAGCAGTACTTC
CASSPIGVYEQYF
>TRBJ2-3|NA|NA|TRBV7-8
TGTGCCAGCAGCGCTTCAACCTCCTCAAATACGCAGTATTTT
CASSASTSSNTQYF
>TRBJ2-1|NA|NA|TRBV15
TGTGCCACCAGCAGAGATGGCGGAGGGAACACCTACAATGAGCAGTTCTTC
CATSRDGGGNTYNEQFF
>TRBJ2-2|NA|NA|TRBV5-1
TGCGCCAGCAGCGCGGCTCTAACCGGGGAGCTGTTTTTT
CASSAALTGELFF
>TRBJ2-2|NA|NA|TRBV28
TGTGCCAGCAGTTTAATACAGGGAGTTAACACCGGGGAGCTGTTTTTT
CASSLIQGVNTGELFF
>TRBJ2-7|NA|NA|TRBV27
TGTGCCAGCAGTTTTGCAGCCTCCTACGAGCAGTACTTC
CASSFAASYEQYF
>TRBJ2-7|NA|NA|TRBV7-9
TGTGCCAGCAGCTCTTGGGCCTACGAGCAGTACTTC
CASSSWAYEQYF
>TRBJ2-2|NA|NA|TRBV5-1
TGCGCCAGCAGCTTAGCCATCCAGGGGACCGGGGAGCTGTTTTTT
CASSLAIQGTGELFF
>TRBJ2-3|NA|NA|TRBV5-1
TGCGCCAGCAGCTTCACAGGGTTGGGGGGCACAGATACGCAGTATTTT
CASSFTGLGGTDTQYF
>TRBJ1-1|NA|NA|TRBV5-1
TGCGCCAGCAGCTTTACGGGGGTGTTGACTGAAGCTTTCTTT
CASSFTGVLTEAFF
>TRBJ2-7|NA|NA|TRBV7-9
TGTGCCAGCAGCTCGACAGTTGCCTACGAGCAGTACTTC
CASSSTVAYEQYF
>TRBJ1-6|NA|once|TRBV7-2
TGTGCCAGCAGGATACGGGATTCCCTTTCACCCCTCCACTTT
CASRIRDSLSPLHF
>TRBJ1-2|NA|medium-sized|TRBV5-1
TGCGCCAGCAGCTTGGAAGGGGAAAGGTATGGCTACACCTTC
CASSLEGERYGYTF
>TRBJ2-5|TRBD2|few|TRBV29-1
TGCAGCGTTGGGTCGGGACTAGTAAGACAAGAGACCCAGTACTTC
CSVGSGLVRQETQYF
>TRBJ2-7|NA|NA|TRBV7-8
TGTGCCAGCAGCCCCGGTTGGCTCCAGTACGAGCAGTACTTC
CASSPGWLQYEQYF
>TRBJ1-4|NA|NA|TRBV19
TGTGCCAGTAGTATAATAAGGAGCCCAACTAATGAAAAACTGTTTTTT
CASSIIRSPTNEKLFF
>TRBJ1-4|NA|NA|TRBV2
TGTGCCAGCAGGGGGACCCCAGGTGAAAAACTGTTTTTT
CASRGTPGEKLFF
>TRBJ2-7|TRBD1|NA|TRBV14
TGTGCCAGCAGCCGTTTACCGGGACAGGGTGGGGTCGAGCAGTACTTC
CASSRLPGQGGVEQYF
>TRBJ2-1|TRBD1|NA|TRBV15
TGTGCCACCAGTACTCGACAGGGTGGGTACAATGAGCAGTTCTTC
CATSTRQGGYNEQFF
>TRBJ2-1|NA|NA|TRBV7-2
TGTGCCAGCAGCAGATCCCTGGATGAGCAGTTCTTC
CASSRSLDEQFF
>TRBJ2-1|NA|NA|TRBV19
TGTGCCAGTAGTATAGAGGGCAACGGTGAGCAGTTCTTC
CASSIEGNGEQFF
>TRBJ1-1|NA|NA|TRBV28
TGTGCCAGCCCTCCCCCGGGGAGGGTGAACACTGAAGCTTTCTTT
CASPPPGRVNTEAFF
>TRBJ1-1|TRBD1|NA|TRBV6-5
TGTGCCAGCAGTTACCCCGGGACAGGTGAAGCTTTCTTT
CASSYPGTGEAFF
>TRBJ1-2|NA|few|TRBV10-3
TGTGCCATCAGTGCTTCGGGGGGTGGCTACACCTTC
CAISASGGGYTF
>TRBJ2-4|NA|NA|TRBV10-1
TGCGCCAGCAGTGAGTCGGGGGCACAAGACAAAAACATTCAGTACTTC
CASSESGAQDKNIQYF
>TRBJ2-7|TRBD1|NA|TRBV4-1
TGCGCCAGCAGCCTTGGACAGGGAATTGACGAGCAGTACTTC
CASSLGQGIDEQYF
>TRBJ1-1|NA|NA|TRBV15
TGTGCCACCAGCAGAGATCCGAGGATAGGGCGCACTGAAGCTTTCTTT
CATSRDPRIGRTEAFF
>TRBJ2-7|NA|NA|TRBV2
TGTGCCAGCCTCGGCAGGGGCTCCTACGAGCAGTACTTC
CASLGRGSYEQYF
>TRBJ2-7|NA|NA|TRBV21-1
TGTGCCAGCAGCAGCAGCTTGCGGTTTTACGAGCAGTACTTC
CASSSSLRFYEQYF
>TRBJ1-1|NA|NA|TRBV7-9
TGTGCCAGCAGCTCGACGCGAGGGGGGAACACTGAAGCTTTCTTT
CASSSTRGGNTEAFF
>TRBJ2-7|NA|once|TRBV5-1
TGCGCCAGCAGCTTGGCCTTGAGGGTGTCCCTTCAGGGCGAGCAGTACTTC
CASSLALRVSLQGEQYF
>TRBJ2-5|NA|NA|TRBV21-1
TGTGCCAGCAGCAAAAGGGCCCCTCAAGAGACCCAGTACTTC
CASSKRAPQETQYF
>TRBJ1-2|NA|once|TRBV10-3
TGTGCCATCAGTGTTGGGGTCGGAAACTATGGCTACACCTTC
CAISVGVGNYGYTF
>TRBJ2-4|NA|NA|TRBV27
TGTGCCAGCAGTTCCCCCCTAGCCAAAAACATTCAGTACTTC
CASSSPLAKNIQYF
>TRBJ2-1|TRBD2|NA|TRBV7-9
TGTGCCAGCAGTTGGGGACTAGCGGGAGAGGAGCAGTTCTTC
CASSWGLAGEEQFF
>TRBJ1-2|NA|NA|TRBV21-1
TGTGCCAGCAGCAAAGCGGCTGGCTACACCTTC
CASSKAAGYTF
>TRBJ2-3|TRBD2|NA|TRBV10-1
TGCGCCAGCAGTGATGTCGCCGGTCGACTAGCAGGAGATACGCAGTATTTT
CASSDVAGRLAGDTQYF
>TRBJ2-5|NA|once|TRBV29-1
TGCAGCGTTGGAGGGGCCCAAGAGACCCAGTACTTC
CSVGGAQETQYF
>TRBJ2-2|NA|NA|TRBV2
TGTGCCAGCAGTGCGAACACCGGGGAGCTGTTTTTT
CASSANTGELFF
>TRBJ2-5|NA|NA|TRBV27
TGTGCCAGCAGGAAAGAGACCCAGTACTTC
CASRKETQYF
>TRBJ1-3|NA|NA|TRBV7-9
TGTGCCAGCAGCTCATGGGACTCTGGAAACACCATATATTTT
CASSSWDSGNTIYF
>TRBJ2-7|TRBD2|medium-sized|TRBV5-4
TGTGCCAGCAGCCCCCTCCGGGAGGGCTTCTCCTACGAGCAGTACTTC
CASSPLREGFSYEQYF
>TRBJ1-2|NA|NA|TRBV2
TGTGCCAGCAGTGAGGGTCAATATGGCTACACCTTC
CASSEGQYGYTF
>TRBJ2-5|NA|NA|TRBV5-1
TGCGCCAGCAGCTTGTATGGGGACACGACCCAGACCCAGTACTTC
CASSLYGDTTQTQYF
>TRBJ2-1|TRBD1|NA|TRBV7-9
TGTGCCAGCAGCATCAGGACAGGGGGAGACTACAATGAGCAGTTCTTC
CASSIRTGGDYNEQFF
>TRBJ1-1|NA|NA|TRBV5-1
TGCGCCAGCAGCCCAGACAGAGGCACTGAAGCTTTCTTT
CASSPDRGTEAFF